A single sample is the source of the 10 T cell receptor beta chains below, sequenced in a study of cytomegalovirus exposure and HLA in healthy donors. This PCR relied on a set of 60 Vbeta primers and 13 Jbeta primers. Sequencing was performed with immunoSEQ multiplex PCR; in TCRdb, only in-frame clones are kept and a portion is missing. There are some 90,000 clones in the sample; approximately 71% occur only once, and 2.7% lies in the top ten. The sample comprised PBMCs. The receptors come from a man in his fifties in good health and CMV-seronegative.

This clone was seen only a few times. This CDR3 is CASSLDGTPNEKLFF. The CDR3 coding sequence is TGTGCCAGCAGCTTGGATGGGACACCGAATGAAAAACTGTTTTTT. The rearrangement uses TRBV5-4 and TRBJ1-4; D perhaps matches TRBD1 (6 bases). V lost 0 bases and J 5 bases, leaving 11 bases between the germline ends. The CDR3 runs 15 residues. Germline lookup yields CDR1 SGHNT and CDR2 YYREEE (reference sequence).

This clone appeared a single time. The V and J genes are TRBV6-1 and TRBJ1-2; 10 bases agree with TRBD1. Germline V lookup: CDR1 MNHNS, CDR2 SASEGT. Losses at the gene ends were 4 bases for V and 7 bases for J; bases not matched to a gene: 3. The CDR3 covers 13 residues. As DNA, the CDR3 is TGTGCCAGCAGTGCCGGGACAGGGGCTGGCTACACCTTC. As protein: CASSAGTGAGYTF.

This clone was seen a few times. The CDR3 region is CASSFFGGDTYNEQFF. The CDR3 nucleotides read TGTGCCAGCAGCTTTTTCGGAGGGGATACTTACAATGAGCAGTTCTTC. V usage is TRBV7-2 and J usage is TRBJ2-1; D possibly corresponds to TRBD2 (6 bases). The germline V gene has CDR1 SGHTA and CDR2 FQGNSA. The CDR3 runs to 16 residues. The germline V and J ends were trimmed by 3 bases and 4 bases, with 16 bases remaining between them.

This chain connects TRBV2 to TRBJ1-3, with TRBD1 matching over 9 bases. This CDR3 region has 14 residues. V was clipped by 5 bases and J by 4 bases; unmatched bases: 3. Germline values: CDR1 SNHLY, CDR2 FYNNEI. The DNA of the CDR3 is TGTGCCAGCAGTTCGGGACAGGGAGGAAACACCATATATTTT. Translation gives CASSSGQGGNTIYF.

This clone has a handful of counts. V gene TRBV5-1 combines with J gene TRBJ1-1, with unresolved D. CDR3 length: 13 amino acids. The V and J ends lost 4 bases and 5 bases respectively, with 12 bases between them. CDR1 and CDR2 from the germline V gene are SGHRS and YFSETQ. This CDR3 reads CASSTGRETEAFF. The CDR3 DNA reads TGCGCCAGCAGCACCGGACGGGAGACTGAAGCTTTCTTT.

The J gene is TRBJ1-5, the V gene TRBV6-1; possibly TRBD1 for D (5 bases). V was shortened by 3 bases and J by 6 bases, with 18 bases between the two germline ends. This CDR3 has 16 residues. CDR1 is MNHNS, CDR2 SASEGT, per germline. The CDR3 protein is CASSDEASGFAQPQHF. CDR3 nucleotide sequence: TGTGCCAGCAGTGATGAAGCGTCAGGGTTTGCTCAGCCCCAGCATTTT.

The rearrangement links TRBV10-3 to TRBJ2-1; 9 nucleotides match TRBD1. CDR3 length: 16 amino acids. The germline CDR1 and CDR2 sequences are ENHRY and SYGVKD. J lost 4 bases, V lost 3 bases, and 7 bases had no gene match. The CDR3 protein is CAISDLTGGAYNEQFF. The CDR3 nucleotides read TGTGCCATCAGTGACTTAACAGGGGGCGCTTACAATGAGCAGTTCTTC.

This clone was seen once. V and J are TRBV20-1 and TRBJ1-4; no clear D. Trimming took off 6 bases at V and 4 bases at J, with 6 bases between the two ends. The CDR3 contains 11 residues. The germline V gene has CDR1 DFQATT and CDR2 SNEGSKA (reference sequence). The CDR3 here is CSAGDNEKLFF. The CDR3 coding sequence is TGCAGTGCCGGGGATAATGAAAAACTGTTTTTT.

This clone came up a few times. The chain recombines TRBV6-5 with TRBJ2-1; no firm D call. Trimming left V 4 bases short and J 4 bases short, with 5 bases between. This CDR3 spans 12 amino acids. Germline V gene data show CDR1 as MNHEY and CDR2 as SVGAGI. The chain's CDR3 is CASSSPYNEQFF. In DNA, the CDR3 is TGTGCCAGCAGTTCCCCTTACAATGAGCAGTTCTTC.

The V and J genes are TRBV5-4 and TRBJ2-2; 9 positions match TRBD1. This CDR3 has 16 residues. The germline V gene has CDR1 SGHNT and CDR2 YYREEE (reference sequence). Losses at the gene ends were 4 bases for V and 0 bases for J; bases not matched to a gene: 4. CDR3 sequence (DNA): TGTGCCAGCAGCCCACAGGGGGCGCCGAACACCGGGGAGCTGTTTTTT. Encoded protein: CASSPQGAPNTGELFF.